This T cell receptor beta chain was found in a study of cytomegalovirus exposure and HLA in healthy donors. In the PCR, 60 Vbeta and 13 Jbeta primers were used. Only in-frame clones appear in the TCRdb table, and some are missing; sequencing was by immunoSEQ multiplex PCR. The sample consists of about 130,000 clones, around three quarters of them appearing once. Per the germline V gene, CDR1 is SGHVS and CDR2 is FQNEAQ. V was cut by 0 bases and J by 7 bases, with 9 bases left in between. This CDR3 has 13 amino acids. About this clone itself: The target antigen is unknown.

Findings of the study overall: Sequence variants that were highly shared formed a cluster that was likely a sequencing artifact. There were 150 to 200 TCR beta chains listed as cytomegalovirus-associated.

The clonotype comes from a man aged 35-49 years in good health and CMV-seronegative. The chain employs TRBV7-8 and TRBJ1-1; no clear D. Material: PBMCs. The CDR3 spells CASSLAPRIEAFF. In DNA, the CDR3 is TGTGCCAGCAGCTTAGCTCCGCGGATTGAAGCTTTCTTT.